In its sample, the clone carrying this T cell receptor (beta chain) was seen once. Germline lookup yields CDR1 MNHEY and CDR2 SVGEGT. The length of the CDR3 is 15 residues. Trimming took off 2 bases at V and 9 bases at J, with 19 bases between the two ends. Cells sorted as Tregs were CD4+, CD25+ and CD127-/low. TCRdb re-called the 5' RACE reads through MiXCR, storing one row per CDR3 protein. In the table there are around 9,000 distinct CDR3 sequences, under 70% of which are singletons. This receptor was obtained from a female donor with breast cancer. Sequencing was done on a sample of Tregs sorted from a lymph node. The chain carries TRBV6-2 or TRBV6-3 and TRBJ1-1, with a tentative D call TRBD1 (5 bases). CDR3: CASSYRSSPGSKAFF. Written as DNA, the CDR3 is TGTGCCAGCAGTTACCGTTCATCCCCAGGGTCTAAAGCTTTCTTT.